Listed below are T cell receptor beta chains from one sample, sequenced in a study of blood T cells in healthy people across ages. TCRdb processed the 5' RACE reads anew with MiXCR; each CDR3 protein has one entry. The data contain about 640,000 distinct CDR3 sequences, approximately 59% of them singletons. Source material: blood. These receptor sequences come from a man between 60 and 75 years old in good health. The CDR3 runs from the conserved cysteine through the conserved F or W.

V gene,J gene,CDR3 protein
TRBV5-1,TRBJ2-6,CASSPQTDSLSGANVLTF
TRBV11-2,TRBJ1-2,CASSLRGAGSYGYTF
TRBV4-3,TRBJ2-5,CASSALQGQETQYF
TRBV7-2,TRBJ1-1,CASSPGRVNTEAFF
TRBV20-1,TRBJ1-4,CSARRTGEGREKLFF
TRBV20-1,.,CSARGTGTSGGGETQYF
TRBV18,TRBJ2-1,CASSPGQGRGSYNEQFF
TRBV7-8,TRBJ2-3,CASSSLRGGPDTQYF
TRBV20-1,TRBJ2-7,CSASGGAFGGYYEQYF
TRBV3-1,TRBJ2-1,CASSRDGTSGNYNEQFF
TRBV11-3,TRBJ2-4,CASSLTRTGEQYF
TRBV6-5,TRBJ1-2,CASSYRDSANYGYTF
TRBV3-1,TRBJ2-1,CASSHTGQGNNEQFF
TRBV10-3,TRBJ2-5,CASGRVGETQYF
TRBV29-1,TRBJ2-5,CSVGASGGAGTQYF
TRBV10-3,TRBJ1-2,CAINVGTGRGDYGYTF
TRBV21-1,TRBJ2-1,CASSTPANEQFF
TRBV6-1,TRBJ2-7,CASNLGQGRDYEQYF
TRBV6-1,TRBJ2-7,CASGWTDHEQYF
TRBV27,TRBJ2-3,CASSYNGGRTDTQYF
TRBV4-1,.,CASSQTGTSGRREQYF
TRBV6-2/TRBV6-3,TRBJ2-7,CASSRGAYNEQYF
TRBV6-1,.,CASSRHTPGQGAGETQYF
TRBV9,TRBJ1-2,CASSVVPGSNGYTF
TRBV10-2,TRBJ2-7,CASSESFSWRTLRYEQYF
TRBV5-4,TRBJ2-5,CASSGRTSGSTSQETQYF
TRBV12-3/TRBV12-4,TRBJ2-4,CASSRRPGLAKNIQYF
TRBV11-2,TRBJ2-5,CASSPGVAAYQETQYF
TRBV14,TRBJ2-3,CASSQDWQRVTDTQYF
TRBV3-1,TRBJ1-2,CASSQGQGGGYLYGYTF
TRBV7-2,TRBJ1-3,CASSPGQRSTIYF
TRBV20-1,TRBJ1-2,CSSPSSGTGYGYTF
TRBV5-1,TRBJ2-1,CASSPPTSSNEQFF
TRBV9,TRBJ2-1,CASSLGLAGGRKFF
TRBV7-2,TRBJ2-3,CASSESGGGDTQYF
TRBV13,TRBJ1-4,CASSLNGQGAGYEKLFF
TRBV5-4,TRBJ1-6,CASSFNRGHSPLHF
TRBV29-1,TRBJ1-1,CSAKTGTGSEAFF
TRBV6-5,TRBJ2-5,CASSYSMSRETQYF
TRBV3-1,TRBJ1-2,CASSQDGYGRDGYTF
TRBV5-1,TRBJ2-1,CASSLDGGLFYNEQFF
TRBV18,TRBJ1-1,CASSPPGGQGNTEAFF
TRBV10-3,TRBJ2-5,CAISRGLAGILRGQETQYF
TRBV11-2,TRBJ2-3,CASSPTRGRTDTQYF
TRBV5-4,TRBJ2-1,CASSFGTGDYNEQFF
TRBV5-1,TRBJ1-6,CASSLSPQGVNSPLHF
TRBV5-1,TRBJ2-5,CASSRDGDQETQYF
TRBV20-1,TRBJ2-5,CSARGVHLKTQYF
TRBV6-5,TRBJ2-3,CASSPQRGETDTQYF
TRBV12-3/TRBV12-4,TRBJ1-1,CASSQQVNTEAFF
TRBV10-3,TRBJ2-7,CAISDTVGEQYF
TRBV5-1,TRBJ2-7,CASSSLGEYEQYF